The clone carrying this T cell receptor (beta chain) was picked up a small number of times. Its target is unknown. TCRdb re-called the reads through MiXCR, storing one row per CDR3 protein. The sample yields fewer than 850,000 distinct CDR3 sequences, about 27% seen once. The data stem from a study of T cell repertoires in cytomegalovirus infection. This CDR3 spans 12 amino acids. From germline, CDR1 is SGHVS and CDR2 FNYEAQ. The V end was cut by 5 bases, the J end by 9 bases, with 11 bases between. The chain joins TRBV7-6 to TRBJ2-1; D is undetermined. The sample in question was cultured CD8+ T cells from PBMCs, obtained from culture after CMV antigen stimulation. The clonotype was recovered from a human donor in good health (CMV status not recorded). Some clones in this sample may be carry-over from other donors' samples. The CDR3 coding sequence is TGTGCCAGCAGCAAGGGTTTGCGTGAGCAGTTCTTC. Translation: CASSKGLREQFF. The entire variable domain, with the rest obtained from reference TRBV7-6 and TRBJ2-1, is as follows: GAGVSQSPRYKVTKRGQDVALRCDPISGHVSLYWYRQALGQGPEFLTYFNYEAQQDKSGLPNDRFSAERPEGSISTLTIQRTEQRDSAMYRCASSKGLREQFFGPGTRLTVL.